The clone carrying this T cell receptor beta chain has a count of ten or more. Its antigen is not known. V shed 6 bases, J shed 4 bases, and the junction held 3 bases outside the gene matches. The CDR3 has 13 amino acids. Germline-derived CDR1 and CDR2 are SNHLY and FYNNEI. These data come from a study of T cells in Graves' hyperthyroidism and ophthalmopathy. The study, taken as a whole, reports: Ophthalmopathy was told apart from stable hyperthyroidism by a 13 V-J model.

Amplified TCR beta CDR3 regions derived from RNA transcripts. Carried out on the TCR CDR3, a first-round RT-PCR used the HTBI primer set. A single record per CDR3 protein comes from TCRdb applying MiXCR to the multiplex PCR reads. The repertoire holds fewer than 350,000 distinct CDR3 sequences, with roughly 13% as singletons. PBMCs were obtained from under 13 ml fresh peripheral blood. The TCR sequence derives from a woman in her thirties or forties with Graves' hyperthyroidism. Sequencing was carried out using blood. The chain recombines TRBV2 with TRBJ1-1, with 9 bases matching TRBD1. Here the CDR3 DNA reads TGTGCCAGCAGCTTGGACAGGGGCACTGAAGCTTTCTTT. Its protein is CASSLDRGTEAFF.